A single sample gave rise to the 8 T cell receptor beta chains below, sequenced in a study of chronic HIV infection and antiretroviral therapy. TCRdb re-called the 5' RACE reads through MiXCR, storing one row per CDR3 protein. The repertoire holds fewer than 40,000 distinct CDR3 sequences, with 8% to 10% as singletons. Material for sequencing was peripheral blood. These receptors all stem from an adult who had HIV and had not received antiretroviral therapy, or was an uninfected healthy control (not recorded which).

The chain joins TRBV7-2 to TRBJ2-7, with unresolved D. Germline V gene sequence: CDR1 SGHTA, CDR2 FQGNSA. V lost 3 bases, J lost 2 bases, and 14 bases lay in between. The CDR3 length is 15 residues. CDR3 in DNA: TGTGCCAGCAGCTTCCAGGACGGGCAAACCTACGAGCAGTACTTC. Protein: CASSFQDGQTYEQYF.

This clonotype came up many times. J is TRBJ2-2 and V is TRBV28, with D perhaps matching TRBD2 (6 bases). Between the trimmed V and J ends, which lost 3 bases and 4 bases, there was a span of 18 bases. This CDR3 is 17 amino acids long. The germline V gene has CDR1 MDHEN and CDR2 SYDVKM. CDR3 sequence (DNA): TGTGCCAGCAGTTTGAGGGCACCCGGAGGGAGCACCGGGGAGCTGTTTTTT. Amino acids: CASSLRAPGGSTGELFF.

The CDR3 is CASRTGGSPLHF. CDR3 sequence (DNA): TGTGCCAGCAGGACAGGGGGCTCACCCCTCCACTTT. This chain links TRBV28 with TRBJ1-6, with 10 bases matching TRBD1. Germline CDR1 reads MDHEN; CDR2 reads SYDVKM. This CDR3 is built from 12 residues. V shed 6 bases, J shed 10 bases, and the junction held 0 bases outside the gene matches.

The chain is built from TRBV20-1 and TRBJ2-3; 8 nucleotides agree with TRBD1. V lost 5 bases and J lost 1; bases outside the gene matches: 8. Per the germline V gene, CDR1 is DFQATT and CDR2 is SNEGSKA (reference sequence). This CDR3 spans 15 amino acids. In DNA, the CDR3 is TGCAGTGCTGTGCCCCCGGGACAGGGCACAGATACGCAGTATTTT. Its protein product is CSAVPPGQGTDTQYF.

As regards this clonotype: One junction end does not reproduce the germline sequence, and a read error may be involved. The J gene is TRBJ1-1, the V gene TRBV28; D unresolved. CDR3 length: 14 amino acids. The V gene's germline CDR1 is MDHEN and CDR2 SYDVKM. CDR3 sequence: CASSLPSPWAETFF. DNA for the CDR3: TGTGCCAGCAGTTTACCGAGCCCCTGGGCTGAAACTTTCTTT.

This clonotype was found a few times. This chain joins TRBV7-9 and TRBJ2-1; the match to TRBD2 covers 7 bases. The ends lost 5 bases at V and 4 bases at J; junction bases unmatched: 8. CDR3 length: 15 amino acids. Per germline, CDR1 SEHNR and CDR2 FQNEAQ (reference sequence). CDR3 DNA: TGTGCCAGCAGCCCCCCCAGCGGGATTTACAATGAGCAGTTCTTC. Residues: CASSPPSGIYNEQFF.

This clonotype was counted only a few times. The J gene is TRBJ2-3, the V gene TRBV7-9, with TRBD2 as a possible D gene (5 bases). CDR1 is SEHNR and CDR2 is FQNEAQ in the germline V gene (reference sequence). Trimming took 4 bases from V and 0 from J, leaving 8 bases between them. The CDR3 consists of 14 residues. CDR3 nucleotide sequence: TGTGCCAGCAGCTATGGACTTAGCACAGATACGCAGTATTTT. Translated, it gives CASSYGLSTDTQYF.

This clonotype was observed many times. The chain carries TRBV10-3 and TRBJ1-2; TRBD1 matches 9 bases. V was pared by 9 bases and J by 6 bases, with 5 bases of the junction left unmatched. CDR1 is ENHRY and CDR2 is SYGVKD in the germline V gene. There are 12 residues in the CDR3. CDR3 DNA: TGTGCCATGGGGACAGGGAGGCATGGCTACACCTTC. This sequence encodes CAMGTGRHGYTF.